What follows are 20 T cell receptor beta chains derived from one specimen sequenced in a study of T cell clonotyping in hematopoietic cell transplantation. Documented time point: recipient sample about 28 days before transplant, after cytoreduction. TCRdb's table, derived via immunoSEQ multiplex PCR, lists solely in-frame clones and lacks some. The repertoire includes about 3,300 clones, approximately 94% of them detected once, and roughly 1.8% sits in the top ten. Here the sequenced sample was peripheral blood mononuclear cells, taken before stem cell transplant. Receptors were obtained from a woman aged 50 to 60 with chronic myeloid leukemia. Some clones in this sample may be carry-over from other donors' samples.

The V call is TRBV7-6, the J call TRBJ2-5; TRBD2 matches at 10 bases. Trimming cost V 6 bases and J 5 bases; bases outside gene matches: 9. The germline CDR1 and CDR2 sequences are SGHVS and FNYEAQ. This CDR3 has 15 amino acids. The chain's CDR3 is CASSQAGGRVETQYF. The CDR3 region has the DNA TGTGCCAGCAGTCAAGCGGGAGGGAGAGTTGAGACCCAGTACTTC.

The table lists this clone with a count of one. The chain carries TRBV7-9 and TRBJ2-7; maybe TRBD1 (5 bases). The V end lost 3 bases, the J end lost 1 base, and 10 bases lay between the germline ends. Germline V gene data show CDR1 as SEHNR and CDR2 as FQNEAQ (reference sequence). CDR3 length equals 14 residues. The CDR3 nucleotides are TGTGCCAGCAGCTTTGGACAACCATCCTACGAGCAGTACTTC. Translating gives CASSFGQPSYEQYF.

The chain joins TRBV5-4 to TRBJ1-4; 10 bases fit TRBD1. Germline CDR1 and CDR2: SGHNT and YYREEE (reference sequence). The CDR3 covers 16 residues. J gave up 1 base and V 3 bases, and 3 bases lay outside the gene matches. The CDR3 region is CASSSTGGGTNEKLFF. In DNA form, the CDR3 reads TGTGCCAGCAGCTCGACAGGGGGCGGAACTAATGAAAAACTGTTTTTT.

The chain joins TRBV11-3 to TRBJ2-6; D remains unclear. With 6 bases removed from V and 4 bases from J, the gap between germline ends came to 7 bases. The CDR3 loop spans 13 amino acids. In germline, CDR1 is SGHNT, CDR2 YENEEA. CDR3 DNA: TGTGCCAGCAGGGGTTCGGGGGCCAACGTCCTGACTTTC. Translation: CASRGSGANVLTF.

CDR3 protein: CASSFGFPRNNGNTEAFF. The CDR3 DNA reads TGTGCCAGCAGCTTTGGATTTCCCCGTAATAACGGGAACACTGAAGCTTTCTTT. This chain joins TRBV11-2 and TRBJ1-1; no reliable D call. The V gene lost 3 bases and the J gene lost 1 base, with 21 bases spanning the gap. The CDR3 loop spans 18 amino acids. CDR1 is SGHAT, CDR2 FQNNGV, per germline.

V usage is TRBV15 and J usage is TRBJ1-1; tentatively, D is TRBD1 (5 bases). Germline CDR1 and CDR2: LNHNV and YYDKDF (reference sequence). The CDR3 contains 15 residues. Trimming removed 1 base from V and 0 bases from J, with 9 bases in between. DNA for the CDR3: TGTGCCACCAGCAGAGGGGACGTGGTGAACACTGAAGCTTTCTTT. It encodes CATSRGDVVNTEAFF.

The gene calls are TRBV27 and TRBJ1-2; 10 nucleotides line up with TRBD1. Germline V gene data show CDR1 as MNHEY and CDR2 as SMNVEV (reference sequence). The CDR3 covers 14 residues. V lost 0 bases to trimming and J lost 6 bases; unmatched junction nucleotides: 1. CDR3 in amino acids: CASSLSDRGNGYTF. The CDR3, as DNA: TGTGCCAGCAGTTTATCGGACAGGGGGAATGGCTACACCTTC.

The V and J genes are TRBV7-3 and TRBJ2-1, with TRBD2 matching over 14 bases. V was clipped by 5 bases and J by 2 bases; unmatched bases: 8. The CDR3 is made up of 18 amino acids. The germline gives CDR1 SGHTA, CDR2 FQGTGA. The CDR3 is CASSPRGLAGAPYNEQFF. The CDR3 DNA reads TGTGCCAGCAGCCCAAGGGGACTAGCGGGAGCCCCCTACAATGAGCAGTTCTTC.

V usage is TRBV18 and J usage is TRBJ1-4; D gene uncertain. The CDR3 length is 16 residues. Germline values: CDR1 KGHSH, CDR2 LQKENI. Trimming pared 3 bases from V and 0 bases from J, leaving 11 bases between. The CDR3: CASSPLPGSTNEKLFF. In DNA, the CDR3 is TGTGCCAGCTCACCCCTCCCGGGATCAACTAATGAAAAACTGTTTTTT.

V usage is TRBV28 and J usage is TRBJ2-7; D gene unclear. This CDR3 spans 12 amino acids. Trimming removed 4 bases from V and 4 bases from J, with 8 bases in between. The germline gives CDR1 MDHEN, CDR2 SYDVKM. The CDR3 sequence is CASSSRRYEQYF. DNA for the CDR3: TGTGCCAGCAGTTCCCGCAGATACGAGCAGTACTTC.

The chain has TRBV13 and TRBJ2-1, with 12 nucleotides matching TRBD2. The length of the CDR3 is 18 residues. Germline-derived CDR1 and CDR2 are PRHDT and FYEKMQ (reference sequence). V lost 0 bases to trimming and J lost 4 bases; unmatched junction nucleotides: 7. The CDR3 spells CASSLGTSGRPLYNEQFF. In DNA form, the CDR3 reads TGTGCCAGCAGCTTAGGCACTAGCGGGAGGCCCCTATACAATGAGCAGTTCTTC. The whole variable domain, filled in from reference TRBV13 and TRBJ2-1, reads AAGVIQSPRHLIKEKRETATLKCYPIPRHDTVYWYQQGPGQDPQFLISFYEKMQSDKGSIPDRFSAQQFSDYHSELNMSSLELGDSALYFCASSLGTSGRPLYNEQFFGPGTRLTVL.

In this sample, this clone turned up once. The V and J genes are TRBV29-1 and TRBJ1-1, with 9 positions matching TRBD1. The CDR3 runs 15 residues. Trimming took 7 bases from V and 0 from J; bases not matched to a gene: 9. CDR1 SQVTM and CDR2 ANQGSEA come from the germline V gene. CDR3 residues: CSAGPGQGMNTEAFF. In DNA form, the CDR3 reads TGCAGCGCCGGACCGGGACAGGGTATGAACACTGAAGCTTTCTTT.

This sequence joins TRBV19 and TRBJ1-3; no clear D. The CDR3 length is 14 residues. The germline V and J ends were trimmed by 10 bases and 1 base, with 14 bases remaining between them. CDR1 LNHDA and CDR2 SQIVND come from the germline V gene (reference sequence). CDR3 loop: CATTRGGSGNTIYF. The CDR3 DNA reads as TGTGCCACCACCCGGGGAGGGTCTGGAAACACCATATATTTT.

The rearrangement uses TRBV6-5 and TRBJ2-1, with D possibly being TRBD1 (7 bases). The CDR3 runs 15 residues. Trimming cost V 5 bases and J 7 bases, with 18 bases left between them. Germline CDR1 MNHEY, CDR2 SVGAGI. The CDR3 is CASSLGGQRLNEQFF. The CDR3, as DNA: TGTGCCAGCAGTCTGGGGGGACAGAGACTTAATGAGCAGTTCTTC.

This rearrangement joins TRBV18 to TRBJ1-1; maybe TRBD1 (6 bases). This CDR3 has 14 amino acids. Trimming shortened V by 2 bases and J by 5 bases, and 12 bases separated the two germline ends. Germline V gene data show CDR1 as KGHSH and CDR2 as LQKENI. The CDR3 loop is CASSPTGRDTEAFF. The CDR3 region has the DNA TGTGCCAGCTCACCAACAGGGCGGGATACTGAAGCTTTCTTT.

This rearrangement joins TRBV11-2 to TRBJ1-6; 8 nucleotides agree with TRBD1. Trimming removed 2 bases from V and 7 bases from J; junction bases left unmatched: 4. This CDR3 is 15 amino acids long. The germline V gene encodes CDR1 SGHAT and CDR2 FQNNGV. The CDR3 coding sequence is TGTGCCAGCAGCTTACCCACAGGGGGGAATTCACCCCTCCACTTT. Its protein is CASSLPTGGNSPLHF.

The V gene is TRBV19, the J gene TRBJ1-1; TRBD1 might be the D (5 bases). CDR1 LNHDA and CDR2 SQIVND come from the germline V gene (reference sequence). The CDR3 runs 16 residues. The V end lost 3 bases, the J end lost 5 bases, and 19 bases lay between the germline ends. The CDR3 reads CASSIFSGSRGTEAFF. The CDR3 coding sequence is TGTGCCAGTAGTATCTTTTCAGGCTCCCGGGGGACTGAAGCTTTCTTT.

The chain has TRBV6-5 and TRBJ2-5; a possible D gene is TRBD2 (6 bases). This CDR3 region has 14 residues. The germline V and J ends were trimmed by 2 bases and 5 bases, with 12 bases remaining between them. Per the germline V gene, CDR1 is MNHEY and CDR2 is SVGAGI. CDR3 in amino acids: CASSYEAAGETQYF. CDR3 nucleotides: TGTGCCAGCAGTTACGAAGCGGCGGGGGAGACCCAGTACTTC.

This rearrangement joins TRBV28 to TRBJ1-5; D uncertain. The CDR3 spans 15 residues. Trimming cost V 10 bases and J 4 bases, with 20 bases left between them. Germline CDR1 MDHEN, CDR2 SYDVKM. CDR3 coding DNA: TGTGCCACCGACGCTTATTGGGGAGAGAATCAGCCCCAGCATTTT. Protein: CATDAYWGENQPQHF.

The rearrangement uses TRBV25-1 and TRBJ2-5, with 9 bases that match TRBD2. Germline CDR1 MGHDK, CDR2 SYGVNS. The CDR3 is 15 residues long. Trimming removed 5 bases from V and 0 bases from J; junction bases left unmatched: 4. CDR3 in amino acids: CASSPSGDYQETQYF. CDR3 bases: TGTGCCAGCAGTCCTAGCGGGGATTACCAAGAGACCCAGTACTTC.